The T cell receptor (beta chain) under discussion was sequenced for a study of Ad26.COV2.S vaccination and SARS-CoV-2 variants. Study-wide results and limits: The TCR-based breadth and depth measures might underestimate overall T cell responses. With respect to non-spike TCR breadth, vaccine and placebo recipients were similar.

In the case of this clone: The target antigen is unknown.

This CDR3 has 15 residues. Germline V gives CDR1 DFQATT, CDR2 SNEGSKA (reference sequence). Trimming removed 3 bases from V and 5 bases from J; junction bases left unmatched: 6. The assay was immunoSEQ multiplex PCR, and TCRdb's table has in-frame clones only and misses some. This table has a few hundred thousand clones, over 75% appearing once. Treatment denoted: 15 to 20 received Ad26.COV2.S at low or high dose, single or two shots; 5 received placebo; per-sample allocation not given. Following the first vaccine or placebo injection, samples were taken on day 63. A Boston donor was an adult aged 18-55 years. Participants' vaccine, an Ad26 vector, delivered Wuhan-strain SARS-CoV-2 spike.

The TCR comes from a person between 18 and 59 years old who received the Ad26.COV2.S COVID-19 vaccine or a placebo. Sequencing was performed on peripheral blood, taken in a trial of Ad26.COV2.S vaccine versus placebo. The chain couples TRBV20-1 to TRBJ2-3, with 12 positions matching TRBD2. The CDR3 nucleotides read TGCAGTGCTAGTTGGCTAGCGGGGGGGAAAGATACGCAGTATTTT. This translates into CSASWLAGGKDTQYF.